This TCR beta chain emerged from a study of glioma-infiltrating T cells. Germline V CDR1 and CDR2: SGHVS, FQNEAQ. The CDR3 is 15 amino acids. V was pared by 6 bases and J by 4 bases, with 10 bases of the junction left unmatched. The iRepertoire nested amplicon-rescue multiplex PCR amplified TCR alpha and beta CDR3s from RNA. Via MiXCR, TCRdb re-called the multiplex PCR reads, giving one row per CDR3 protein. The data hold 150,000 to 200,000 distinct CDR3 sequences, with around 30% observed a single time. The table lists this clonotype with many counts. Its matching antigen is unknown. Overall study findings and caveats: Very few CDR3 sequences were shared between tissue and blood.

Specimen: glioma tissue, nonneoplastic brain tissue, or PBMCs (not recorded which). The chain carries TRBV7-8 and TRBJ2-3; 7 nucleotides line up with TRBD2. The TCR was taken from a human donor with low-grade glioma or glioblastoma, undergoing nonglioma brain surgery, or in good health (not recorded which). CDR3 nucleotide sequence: TGTGCCAGCAGACAAAGCGGGATATACGCAGATACGCAGTATTTT. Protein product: CASRQSGIYADTQYF.